The 6 T cell receptor beta chains below were found in one sample sequenced in a study of control samples from healthy donors and cancer patients. Assay: immunoSEQ multiplex PCR; the TCRdb copy retains only in-frame clones and omits some. The data contain about 250,000 clones, more than 65% of them singletons. The material sequenced was PBMCs. The origin of the receptors is a woman in her fifties or sixties with lung cancer.

The rearrangement links TRBV6-6 to TRBJ1-4; D not certain. Trimming took 5 bases from V and 0 from J, leaving 16 bases between them. The germline V gene has CDR1 MNHNY and CDR2 SVGAGI (reference sequence). The length of the CDR3 is 17 residues. CDR3 bases: TGTGCCAGCAGTCCACGAGGGCAGATTGCAACTAATGAAAAACTGTTTTTT. Its protein is CASSPRGQIATNEKLFF.

This clone was seen a few times. V gene TRBV4-1 combines with J gene TRBJ2-3; a weak D match, TRBD2 (5 bases). Germline CDR1 MGHRA, CDR2 YSYEKL. CDR3 length: 14 amino acids. V lost 2 bases and J lost 5, with 11 bases in between. In DNA form, the CDR3 reads TGCGCCAGCAGCCAACAGCCGGGGTTAGATACGCAGTATTTT. The encoded protein is CASSQQPGLDTQYF.

The chain couples TRBV7-9 to TRBJ1-2, with D maybe TRBD1 (5 bases). Germline CDR1 reads SEHNR; CDR2 reads FQNEAQ (reference sequence). CDR3 size: 13 residues. V was shortened by 7 bases and J by 2 bases, with 11 bases between the two germline ends. CDR3 sequence reads: CASMGGMNYGYTF. The CDR3 DNA sequence: TGTGCCAGCATGGGGGGGATGAACTATGGCTACACCTTC.

This clone was counted only a few times. This chain uses TRBV19 with TRBJ2-7, with TRBD2 matching 7 bases. From germline, CDR1 is LNHDA and CDR2 SQIVND (reference sequence). The CDR3 consists of 15 residues. Trimming cost V 5 bases and J 1 base; bases outside gene matches: 8. CDR3 bases: TGTGCCAGTAGTGACCAGGGAGGGGATTCCTACGAGCAGTACTTC. Its protein is CASSDQGGDSYEQYF.

A few counts support this clone. The chain is built from TRBV5-4 and TRBJ2-5; D uncertain. Per the germline V gene, CDR1 is SGHNT and CDR2 is YYREEE (reference sequence). The CDR3 consists of 14 residues. V was clipped by 1 base and J by 1 base, with 8 bases between them. The CDR3 sequence is CASSLTHSQETQYF. DNA of the CDR3: TGTGCCAGCAGCTTGACACACAGCCAAGAGACCCAGTACTTC.

This sequence joins TRBV12-3 or TRBV12-4 and TRBJ1-5; D might be TRBD1 (6 bases). The CDR3 extends over 12 amino acids. V lost 7 bases and J lost 6, with 10 bases in between. This CDR3 is CASTTGPQPQHF. The CDR3 DNA sequence: TGTGCCAGCACCACAGGGCCTCAGCCCCAGCATTTT.